This T cell receptor beta chain was obtained from a study of T cell repertoires in cytomegalovirus infection. Study-level information: Public TCR beta signature analysis indicated the presence of both CMV infection and matching HLA type. Notes on the study in general: Clonotype analysis showed dominance of the ex vivo response by HLA-C-restricted CMV-specific TCR beta clonotypes. Identification of carriers of CMV plus the relevant HLA was achieved through cumulative public TCR beta family frequency.

On this clonotype: Its target is not known.

A single record per CDR3 protein comes from TCRdb applying MiXCR to the reads. Of fewer than 700,000 distinct CDR3 sequences in the sample, approximately 24% were seen once. Sequencing used CD8+ T cells from PBMCs. This clonotype was obtained from a human donor in good health (CMV status not recorded). Some clones in this sample may be carry-over from other donors' samples.

The CDR3 bases are TGTGCCACCAGCAGAGGGGGGGAAGATACGCAGTATTTT. Translation gives CATSRGGEDTQYF. The J gene is TRBJ2-3, the V gene TRBV15, with D tentatively TRBD2 (6 bases). This CDR3 region has 13 residues. Trimming cost V 1 base and J 5 bases, with 7 bases left between them. The germline gives CDR1 LNHNV, CDR2 YYDKDF (reference sequence).